A selection of T cell receptor beta chains follows, all from one sample in a study of human T cells and chemical hapten exposure. One entry per CDR3 protein, called by TCRdb with MiXCR from the RACE reads. The table records just under 65,000 distinct CDR3 sequences, approximately 10% of them present only once. Sequencing was performed on whole blood, taken in connection with sensitization to the hapten diphenylcyclopropenone (DPC). The receptors stem from a woman under 40 with alopecia areata. Some clones in this sample may be carry-over from other donors' samples. The CDR3 runs from the conserved cysteine through the conserved F or W. Each record gives: J gene, V gene, D gene, clone size, CDR3 DNA, CDR3 protein. The D gene is left open where the match is weak. Clone size is shown for a subset of rows, as once, few, many or a class of expanded clone.

>TRBJ2-7|TRBV29-1|-|few
TGCAGCGTTCGGGGGCCCTACGAGCAGTACTTC
CSVRGPYEQYF
>TRBJ2-5|TRBV29-1|TRBD2|-
TGCAGCGTTGGGGAGGGACTAGCGGGAGTCGGTAAGACCCAGTACTTC
CSVGEGLAGVGKTQYF
>TRBJ1-6|TRBV4-1|-|-
TGCGCCAGCAGCCAAGATCGGATGGGACGGACCGTCAATTCACCCCTCCACTTT
CASSQDRMGRTVNSPLHF
>TRBJ1-1|TRBV27|-|few
TGTGCCAGCAGTTTATGGAGCCAGAACACTGAAGCTTTCTTT
CASSLWSQNTEAFF
>TRBJ1-1|TRBV11-2|-|many
TGTGCCAGCAGCTTACGAAACCACAGGACAACTGAAGCTTTCTTT
CASSLRNHRTTEAFF
>TRBJ2-6|TRBV4-3|-|-
TGCGCCAGCAGCCAAGACACCAACTCTGGGGCCAACGTCCTGACTTTC
CASSQDTNSGANVLTF
>TRBJ1-4|TRBV7-9|TRBD1|-
TGTGCCAGCAGCTTAGACCCTTGGTCAGGGGGTAATGAAAAACTGTTTTTT
CASSLDPWSGGNEKLFF
>TRBJ2-7|TRBV3-1|-|few
TGTGCCAGCAGCCCAGAAACGCGGAGGGAGCAGTACTTC
CASSPETRREQYF
>TRBJ1-1|TRBV6-6|-|-
TGTGCCAGCAGTTACGAAGGGCAGATTGAAGCTTTCTTT
CASSYEGQIEAFF
>TRBJ2-5|TRBV29-1|-|-
TGCAGCGTTGCTGGGACGGACCAAGTGCCCCAGTACTTC
CSVAGTDQVPQYF
>TRBJ2-5|TRBV29-1|TRBD2|few
TGCAGCGTTGAAGATCTGAGGCTAGCGGAAAGCCAAGAGACCCAGTACTTC
CSVEDLRLAESQETQYF
>TRBJ1-5|TRBV6-4|-|few
TGTGCCAGCAGTGTTGGAGGGGATCAGCCCCAGCATTTT
CASSVGGDQPQHF
>TRBJ2-7|TRBV6-2/TRBV6-3|-|few
TGTGCCAGCAGCCCCGCCGACTGGCGGGACCAGTACTTC
CASSPADWRDQYF
>TRBJ1-2|TRBV4-1|-|many
TGCGCCAGCAGCCAAGTAAAAGCCACGCGGAACTATGGCTACACCTTC
CASSQVKATRNYGYTF
>TRBJ2-7|TRBV4-3|-|many
TGCGCCAGCAGCCAAGAGGCCCGGGACGAACGATACGAGCAGTACTTC
CASSQEARDERYEQYF
>TRBJ1-4|TRBV11-3|TRBD1|many
TGTGCCAGCAGCTCTGGACAGGGTGCTAATGAAAAACTGTTTTTT
CASSSGQGANEKLFF
>TRBJ1-5|TRBV6-6|-|few
TGTGCCAGCAGACCGACAGTGATCAATCAGCCCCAGCATTTT
CASRPTVINQPQHF
>TRBJ2-1|TRBV18|-|many
TGTGCCAGCTCACGTATGGAGGGGCCGAATGAGCAGTTCTTC
CASSRMEGPNEQFF
>TRBJ2-1|TRBV12-3/TRBV12-4|-|-
TGTGCCAGCATGGTTACTCATGAGCAGTTCTTC
CASMVTHEQFF
>TRBJ2-1|TRBV9|-|few
TGTGCCAGCAGCGTAGGGGACCGGAGGGCCTTTCAGTTCTTC
CASSVGDRRAFQFF
>TRBJ2-6|TRBV4-3|-|medium-sized
TGCGCCAGCAGCCAAGATAGGGGCTCCGGGGCCAACGTCCTGACTTTC
CASSQDRGSGANVLTF
>TRBJ2-1|TRBV4-3|-|many
TGCGCCAGCAGCCAACGACAGGATTCCCGCTACAATGAGCAGTTCTTC
CASSQRQDSRYNEQFF
>TRBJ2-7|TRBV25-1|-|few
TGTGCCAGCAGTGAATTGGGGACCCTAAGGGAGCAGTACTTC
CASSELGTLREQYF
>TRBJ2-1|TRBV6-2/TRBV6-3|-|many
TGTGCCAGCAGTTACAGGGCCTTAAGCAGAGGTCAGTTCTTC
CASSYRALSRGQFF
>TRBJ2-4|TRBV28|-|-
TGTGCCAGCAGTTTCGCAGGGGCCAAAAACATTCAGTACTTC
CASSFAGAKNIQYF
>TRBJ2-3|TRBV18|TRBD2|many
TGTGCCAGCTCACCCCGGGGAGCGGGAGCCGGCACAGATACGCAGTATTTT
CASSPRGAGAGTDTQYF
>TRBJ2-2|TRBV7-9|TRBD2|few
TGTGCCAGCAGCCGCACTAGCGGGGCCACCGGGGAGCTGTTTTTT
CASSRTSGATGELFF
>TRBJ1-3|TRBV9|-|many
TGTGCCAGCAGCGTAGGGAGCTCCTATGCAGGAAACACCATATATTTT
CASSVGSSYAGNTIYF
>TRBJ2-6|TRBV15|TRBD1|-
TGTGCCACCAGCAGAGGACAGGGCTCTGGGGCCAACGTCCTGACTTTC
CATSRGQGSGANVLTF
>TRBJ2-5|TRBV11-2|-|-
TGTGCCAGCAGCCCAAGCCAAGAGACCCAGTACTTC
CASSPSQETQYF
>TRBJ2-2|TRBV6-6|-|-
TGTGCCAGCAGTTCCCGACAGTTGAACACCGGGGAGCTGTTTTTT
CASSSRQLNTGELFF
>TRBJ1-6|TRBV2|-|-
TGTGCCAGCAGTTTAGGGGGTTTTAATAATTCACCCCTCCACTTT
CASSLGGFNNSPLHF
>TRBJ1-1|TRBV30|-|-
TGTGCCTTTTCGTCTCAAGGGGACACTGAAGCTTTCTTT
CAFSSQGDTEAFF
>TRBJ1-1|TRBV13|-|-
TGTGCCAGCAGCTTAGTACAGTCGGTTCACACTGAAGCTTTCTTT
CASSLVQSVHTEAFF
>TRBJ1-6|TRBV5-4|-|many
TGTGCCAGCAGCATGTTTATTGGGGGGCAGGGTAATTCACCCCTCCACTTT
CASSMFIGGQGNSPLHF
>TRBJ2-6|TRBV10-2|TRBD1|many
TGCGCCAGCAGGGAACAGGGGTCTGGGGCCAACGTCCTGACTTTC
CASREQGSGANVLTF
>TRBJ2-3|TRBV5-1|TRBD2|few
TGCGCCAGCAGCTTGGGCAGCGGGGGGAGCACAGATACGCAGTATTTT
CASSLGSGGSTDTQYF
>TRBJ2-1|TRBV6-5|TRBD2|few
TGTGCCAGCAGTTACTCGAATCTAGCGGGAGGGGTCTACAATGAGCAGTTCTTC
CASSYSNLAGGVYNEQFF
>TRBJ2-3|TRBV28|-|many
TGTGCCAGCATCCGTAATTGGGGCACAGATACGCAGTATTTT
CASIRNWGTDTQYF
>TRBJ2-7|TRBV10-1|-|many
TGCGCCAGCAGTGCACAGGCGTTTGGAGAGCAGTACTTC
CASSAQAFGEQYF
>TRBJ2-1|TRBV19|-|-
TGTGCCAGTAGCCCGGACTCTTCGTCCTACAATGAGCAGTTCTTC
CASSPDSSSYNEQFF
>TRBJ1-2|TRBV6-2/TRBV6-3|-|many
TGTGCCAGCGGGGGGGCCTATGGCTACACCTTC
CASGGAYGYTF
>TRBJ2-3|TRBV20-1|-|-
TGCAGTGCTAGAGATCCGACTTCTCAACCAGATACGCAGTATTTT
CSARDPTSQPDTQYF
>TRBJ2-5|TRBV6-2/TRBV6-3|-|many
TGTGCCAGCAGTTACGGCGGGGTGGGAGAGACCCAGTACTTC
CASSYGGVGETQYF
>TRBJ1-1|TRBV7-2|-|few
TGTGCCAGCAGCTTAATAAGGGCTGAAGCTTTCTTT
CASSLIRAEAFF